This T cell receptor (beta chain) originates from a study of T cell responses to AZD1222 COVID-19 vaccine (dated by TCRdb to the early 2020s). Background for the entire study: Because spike-specific TCR depth and breadth did not differ between the two schedules, AZD1222 recipients who got a second dose at roughly 4 weeks were pooled with those who got a second dose at roughly 12 weeks. A total of just over 230 trial participants underwent TCR sequencing, of whom approximately 210 received two doses of AZD1222 and about 25 received two doses of the MenACWY control vaccine. Trial participants were enrolled into age subgroups of 18-55, 56-69 and 70-plus years, which contained approximately 150, 28 and 58 TCR-sequenced participants, respectively.

The CDR3 regions of human TCRbeta chains were analyzed by immunosequencing. The authors' pipeline ran thus. Repertoire TCRs were checked for matches against a reference library of SARS-CoV-2-specific TCRs that had been generated using the MIRA antigen-specificity platform. Breadth was defined as the fraction of unique TCRs that were SARS-CoV-2-associated. Depth was defined as the fraction of total T cells that were SARS-CoV-2-associated. Using the MIRA data, every spike-specific TCR was mapped to the spike region that the TCR reacted to and assigned to either a CD4 or a CD8 class. Log10-transformed breadth and depth values were compared by one-way ANOVA with Sidak's multiple comparisons tests. TCRdb's version of the immuneACCESS table is confined to in-frame rearrangements and falls short of the full clone set. An unresolved V gene accounts for under half of the shortfall where checked; the remainder is of unknown origin. V, J and clone size are those of that table, while D and trimming were read from the DNA. The sample table holds about 79,000 clones, of which around 82% were seen once. The ten top clones hold roughly a fifth of the sample.

General conclusions and limits of the study: Because no day 14 peak-response samples were available, repertoires were characterized only after the peak T cell response. The 56-69-year group was small, and its depth increase did not reach significance, likely because of low power. After two AZD1222 doses, both the breadth and the depth of spike-specific TCRs were significantly higher than at day 0 and than in MenACWY recipients. Nearly half of unique spike-specific TCRs reportedly recognized epitopes outside regions mutated in the B.1.351 and B.1.1.7 variants. Most participants were white British and females outnumbered males, and the authors suggested that clonal diversity may have been underestimated. Conclusions about previously exposed vaccinees are limited because only six or seven AZD1222 recipients were SARS-CoV-2 seropositive at baseline. CD4 TCRs associated with the vaccine covered the entire spike protein, and the dominant responses were in regions 160-218 and 743-854.

This sample's time point label indicates: baseline before first vaccination. Vaccinee samples were obtained from the UK trials COV001 and COV002, which included a single-blind randomized controlled phase 2/3 trial of AZD1222 (ChAdOx1 nCoV-19) in healthy adults. For TCRbeta chain sequencing, PBMC samples from trial participants were taken at day 0 and at day 28 after the second dose. V loses 2 bases, J loses 8 bases, and the germline ends lie 9 bases apart. CDR1 and CDR2 are read off the germline V gene (reference sequence) as SEHNR and FQNEAQ. From its cysteine to its phenylalanine, the CDR3 spans 12 amino acids. CDR3 DNA only is kept here, 36 bases in frame from base 1. A word on this clone: This clone's antigen is unknown. Per-base quality was not reported, and no clone a single base away is much larger than it.

The chain employs TRBV7-9 and TRBJ1-1; no D gene can be assigned with confidence. This clonotype was obtained from an adult in good health. Specimen: peripheral blood, collected on day 0 of AZD1222 vaccination. The DNA sequence is given as TGTGCCAGCAGCTTAATCCTTTCAGAAGCTTTCTTT. This gives the protein CASSLILSEAFF.